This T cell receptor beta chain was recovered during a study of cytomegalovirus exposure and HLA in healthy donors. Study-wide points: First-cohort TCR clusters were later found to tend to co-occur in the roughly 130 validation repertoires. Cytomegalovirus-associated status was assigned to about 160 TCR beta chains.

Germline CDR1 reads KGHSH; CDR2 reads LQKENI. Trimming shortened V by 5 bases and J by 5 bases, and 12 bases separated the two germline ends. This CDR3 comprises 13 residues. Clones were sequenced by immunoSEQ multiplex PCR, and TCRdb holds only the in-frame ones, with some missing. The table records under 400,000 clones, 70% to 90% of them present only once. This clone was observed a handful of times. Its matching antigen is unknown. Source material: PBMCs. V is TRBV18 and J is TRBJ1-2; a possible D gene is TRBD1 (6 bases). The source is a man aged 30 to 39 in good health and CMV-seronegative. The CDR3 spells CASSTDSSYGYTF. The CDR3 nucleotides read TGTGCCAGCTCAACGGACAGTAGTTATGGCTACACCTTC.